The rows below give T cell receptor beta chains drawn from one sample of a study of response to subunit inactivated influenza vaccine. TCRdb re-analysed the RT-PCR reads in MiXCR, keeping a single row per CDR3 protein. The sample has about 500,000 distinct CDR3 sequences, 16% seen once. The source was CD4+ T cells sorted from PBMCs, collected 23 months after vaccination. These receptors originate from a man between 50 and 75 years old who received an inactivated influenza vaccine. CDR3s include the opening cysteine and the closing phenylalanine or tryptophan. A D gene is named only where the DNA matches it firmly. Some rows mark clone size as missing; the rest say once, few, many or name a class of expanded clone.

cdr3_aa cdr3_nt d_call v_call clone_size j_call
CASSLWTGGFEQFF TGTGCCAGCAGTTTATGGACAGGGGGCTTTGAGCAGTTCTTC TRBD1 TRBV12-3/TRBV12-4 few TRBJ2-1
CSARGSGTHNEQFF TGCAGTGCTCGCGGTAGCGGGACCCACAATGAGCAGTTCTTC TRBD2 TRBV20-1 few TRBJ2-1
CAISDPNSGNTIYF TGTGCCATCAGTGATCCCAACTCTGGAAACACCATATATTTT . TRBV10-3 few TRBJ1-3
CASSVLAESYNEQFF TGTGCCAGCAGCGTACTAGCGGAGAGCTACAATGAGCAGTTCTTC TRBD2 TRBV6-1 . TRBJ2-1
CASSSAINSNQPQHF TGTGCCAGCAGTTCCGCAATCAATAGCAATCAGCCCCAGCATTTT . TRBV6-2/TRBV6-3 few TRBJ1-5
CASSQDLAATQETQYF TGTGCCAGCAGCCAAGATCTAGCGGCCACCCAAGAGACCCAGTACTTC TRBD2 TRBV3-1 . TRBJ2-5
CASSLGASVSYNEQFF TGTGCCAGCAGCTTAGGGGCTAGCGTCTCCTACAATGAGCAGTTCTTC . TRBV7-2 few TRBJ2-1
CSARKPGMNNEQFF TGCAGTGCTAGGAAACCAGGAATGAACAATGAGCAGTTCTTC . TRBV20-1 . TRBJ2-1
CASSLAGTNPGTEAFF TGCGCCAGCAGCTTGGCGGGGACAAATCCGGGGACTGAAGCTTTCTTT . TRBV5-1 few TRBJ1-1
CSARDLDRSYEQYF TGCAGTGCTAGAGACCTGGACCGTTCATACGAGCAGTACTTC . TRBV20-1 . TRBJ2-7
CASKRREGVRPQHF TGTGCCAGCAAGCGGCGTGAAGGGGTCCGACCCCAGCATTTT . TRBV2 . TRBJ1-5
CSARADSNYGYTF TGCAGTGCTAGAGCTGACAGCAACTATGGCTACACCTTC . TRBV20-1 few TRBJ1-2
CASSSAGGYYQETQYF TGTGCCAGCAGTTCCGCCGGAGGTTACTACCAAGAGACCCAGTACTTC . TRBV6-5 many TRBJ2-5
CSARGGTSGRNYEQYF TGCAGTGCTAGAGGCGGGACTAGCGGGAGGAACTACGAGCAGTACTTC TRBD2 TRBV20-1 . TRBJ2-7
CSARASGDSYGYTF TGCAGTGCTAGAGCCTCCGGCGATAGCTATGGCTACACCTTC . TRBV20-1 few TRBJ1-2
CASTLSGRAYSEQFF TGTGCCAGCACATTGTCCGGGAGGGCCTATAGTGAGCAGTTCTTC TRBD2 TRBV5-6 . TRBJ2-1
CASSQQGSTGKLFF TGTGCCAGCAGCCAACAGGGGAGTACCGGGAAGCTGTTTTTT TRBD1 TRBV7-3 . TRBJ2-2
CASSLVVLSSGGIQTQYF TGTGCCAGCAGCTTAGTGGTCCTGTCGAGCGGGGGGATCCAGACCCAGTACTTC TRBD2 TRBV11-2 few TRBJ2-5
CASSPSDLVTDTQYF TGTGCCAGCAGCCCGTCCGACTTGGTAACGGATACGCAGTATTTT . TRBV7-3 few TRBJ2-3
CAIATPGDTQYF TGTGCCATCGCGACTCCAGGAGATACGCAGTATTTT . TRBV10-3 few TRBJ2-3
CSARDPVMGVILYEQYF TGCAGTGCTAGAGATCCGGTTATGGGAGTGATCCTCTACGAGCAGTACTTC . TRBV20-1 few TRBJ2-7
CASKITWADTQYF TGTGCCAGCAAAATCACTTGGGCAGATACGCAGTATTTT . TRBV2 few TRBJ2-3
CASSPPIYTQYF TGTGCCAGCTCACCACCCATATATACGCAGTATTTT . TRBV18 . TRBJ2-3
CASSYEGTANTEAFF TGTGCCAGCAGTTACGAGGGGACAGCTAACACTGAAGCTTTCTTT TRBD1 TRBV6-5 few TRBJ1-1
CSATSGTADNEQFF TGCAGTGCTACCTCCGGGACAGCGGACAATGAGCAGTTCTTC TRBD1 TRBV20-1 . TRBJ2-1
CASSLVYRGIYNEQFF TGCGCCAGCAGCTTGGTTTACAGGGGAATCTACAATGAGCAGTTCTTC TRBD1 TRBV5-1 few TRBJ2-1
CATNSEDRVGSTEAFF TGTGCCACTAACTCCGAGGACAGGGTGGGAAGCACTGAAGCTTTCTTT TRBD1 TRBV10-3 few TRBJ1-1
CSLNSRTSGVYNEQFF TGCAGTCTAAATTCCAGGACTAGCGGGGTTTACAATGAGCAGTTCTTC TRBD2 TRBV20-1 . TRBJ2-1
CASSLWGRNTEAFF TGTGCCAGCAGTTTATGGGGCAGGAACACTGAAGCTTTCTTT . TRBV28 few TRBJ1-1
CATRTSGGAGELFF TGTGCCACCAGAACTAGCGGGGGGGCCGGGGAGCTGTTTTTT TRBD2 TRBV15 few TRBJ2-2
CASRKGSYEQYF TGTGCCAGCAGAAAGGGATCCTACGAGCAGTACTTC . TRBV3-1 few TRBJ2-7
CASSLATGSTGELFF TGCGCCAGCAGCTTGGCTACAGGGAGCACCGGGGAGCTGTTTTTT . TRBV5-1 . TRBJ2-2
CASSQDSLYNSPLHF TGTGCCAGCAGCCAAGACAGTCTCTATAATTCACCCCTCCACTTT . TRBV12-3/TRBV12-4 few TRBJ1-6
CATVTGESTDTQYF TGTGCCACGGTGACAGGGGAGTCCACAGATACGCAGTATTTT TRBD1 TRBV6-1 few TRBJ2-3
CSASQGTSNQPQHF TGCAGTGCTTCTCAGGGGACGAGCAATCAGCCCCAGCATTTT . TRBV20-1 . TRBJ1-5
CASSLDGGRTDTQYF TGCGCCAGCAGCTTGGACGGGGGGAGGACAGATACGCAGTATTTT TRBD2 TRBV5-1 many TRBJ2-3
CATSDQGGQPQHF TGTGCCACTTCAGACCAGGGCGGTCAGCCCCAGCATTTT . TRBV24-1 few TRBJ1-5